What follows are 30 T cell receptor beta chains derived from one specimen sequenced in a study of blood T cell repertoires in COVID-19. This table comes from immunoSEQ multiplex PCR, and its TCRdb copy is limited to in-frame clones, with some not included. Seen here are 44,000 or so clones, about nine tenths observed once, and the top ten hold just over 9%. The sequenced sample consisted of peripheral blood. Receptors originate from a human donor in a cohort sampled during active COVID-19.

The chain combines TRBV18 with TRBJ1-2; weak D call: TRBD1 (6 bases). CDR1 and CDR2 from the germline V gene are KGHSH and LQKENI. The CDR3 has 15 amino acids. Deletions cut 6 bases from V and 4 bases from J, with 18 bases between. For the CDR3, the DNA is TGTGCCAGCTCTCCCGACCGCCACAGGGCCTATGGCTACACCTTC. Amino acids: CASSPDRHRAYGYTF.

This chain uses TRBV3-1 (or the pseudogene TRBV3-2) with TRBJ1-3, with TRBD1 identical over 7 bases. CDR1 is LGHDT and CDR2 is YNNKEL in the germline V gene (reference sequence). Unmatched junction bases numbered 4, after V lost 3 bases and J lost 2 bases. The CDR3 is 15 amino acids. Here the CDR3 reads CASSHDRAAGNTIYF. In nucleotides, the CDR3 is TGTGCCAGCAGCCATGACAGGGCAGCTGGAAACACCATATATTTT.

This clone was observed once. The rearrangement uses TRBV13 and TRBJ1-1, with TRBD1 as a possible D gene (5 bases). Germline CDR1 is PRHDT and CDR2 is FYEKMQ (reference sequence). CDR3 length equals 14 residues. Between the trimmed V and J ends, which lost 10 bases and 5 bases, there was a span of 20 bases. The CDR3, as DNA: TGTGCCAACTCAGACGGGACGGGGGGGACTGAAGCTTTCTTT. It yields the protein CANSDGTGGTEAFF.

CDR3 sequence reads: CASKDRGPYNEQFF. CDR3 sequence (DNA): TGTGCCAGTAAGGACAGGGGGCCGTACAATGAGCAGTTCTTC. The chain is built from TRBV19 and TRBJ2-1, with 11 bases identical to TRBD1. V shed 7 bases, J shed 4 bases, and the junction held 3 bases outside the gene matches. Looked up from germline, CDR1 is LNHDA and CDR2 is SQIVND (reference sequence). There are 14 residues in the CDR3.

There are a few counts of this clone. The V gene is TRBV6-4, the J gene TRBJ1-3, with 9 bases fitting TRBD1. The junction had 12 bases not matched to a gene; V was cut back by 6 bases and J by 3 bases. CDR1 and CDR2 from the germline V gene are MRHNA and SNTAGT. CDR3 length equals 17 residues. The CDR3 reads CASSRDREKSGGNTIYF. CDR3 nucleotide sequence: TGTGCCAGCAGCCGGGACAGGGAAAAATCGGGTGGAAACACCATATATTTT.

The chain joins TRBV7-2 to TRBJ1-5; possibly TRBD1 for D (6 bases). Germline V gene sequence: CDR1 SGHTA, CDR2 FQGNSA. V was shortened by 4 bases and J by 5 bases, with 9 bases between the two germline ends. The CDR3 runs 13 residues. For the CDR3, the DNA is TGTGCCAGCAGCTCGGACAGAGATCAGCCCCAGCATTTT. It encodes CASSSDRDQPQHF.

This clone was observed once. V usage is TRBV30 and J usage is TRBJ1-4; no firm D call. V lost 1 base and J 4 bases, leaving 4 bases between the germline ends. The CDR3 length is 12 residues. CDR1 is GTSNPN and CDR2 is SVGIG in the germline V gene (reference sequence). The CDR3 nucleotides are TGTGCCTGGAGTGCCCTTAATGAAAAACTGTTTTTT. Protein product: CAWSALNEKLFF.

Of note for this clone: The junction departs from the called germline gene at one end, perhaps through a read error. The chain uses TRBV19 and TRBJ1-3, with D possibly matching TRBD1 (5 bases). This CDR3 comprises 14 residues. The germline gives CDR1 LNHDA, CDR2 SQIVND (reference sequence). CDR3 sequence: CASRGQGSRNIIYF. The CDR3 bases are TGTGCCAGTAGGGGGCAGGGTTCGAGAAACATCATATATTTT.

This clone was counted a single time. The chain links TRBV18 to TRBJ2-7, with TRBD2 as a possible D gene (5 bases). V lost 4 bases and J 12 bases, leaving 16 bases between the germline ends. CDR3 length: 12 residues. In germline, CDR1 is KGHSH, CDR2 LQKENI. The CDR3 DNA reads TGTGCCAGCTCACTAGAAGAGGGCAGGCTGTACTTC. It yields the protein CASSLEEGRLYF.

The chain uses TRBV18 and TRBJ2-3; TRBD2 matches at 8 bases. This CDR3 has 17 amino acids. Germline CDR1 KGHSH, CDR2 LQKENI. V trimming: 2 bases; J trimming: 2 bases; junction bases outside the gene matches: 9. CDR3 protein: CASSPSKRGSHTDTQYF. The CDR3 bases are TGTGCCAGCTCACCAAGTAAGCGGGGGAGCCACACAGATACGCAGTATTTT.

The J gene is TRBJ2-5, the V gene TRBV27; a weak D match, TRBD2 (5 bases). Germline V CDR1 and CDR2: MNHEY, SMNVEV (reference sequence). The CDR3 length is 18 residues. V dropped 0 bases and J dropped 5 bases, with 22 bases sitting between them. CDR3 protein: CASSLSGRRGAPLETQYF. In nucleotides, the CDR3 is TGTGCCAGCAGTTTATCCGGTCGTCGGGGAGCTCCCTTGGAGACCCAGTACTTC.

V usage is TRBV7-9 and J usage is TRBJ1-2; 7 bases map to TRBD1. Looked up from germline, CDR1 is SEHNR and CDR2 is FQNEAQ (reference sequence). This CDR3 region has 14 residues. Unmatched junction bases numbered 11, after V lost 5 bases and J lost 8 bases. The CDR3 bases are TGTGCCAGCAGCCGCAATACAGGGGCTGTAGGCTACACCTTC. Translated, it gives CASSRNTGAVGYTF.

The chain uses TRBV30 and TRBJ1-6; D may be TRBD1 (6 bases). The CDR3 spans 14 residues. V was clipped by 7 bases and J by 7 bases, with 17 bases between them. The germline V gene has CDR1 GTSNPN and CDR2 SVGIG (reference sequence). CDR3 sequence: CASGKGQLNSPLHF. Written as DNA, the CDR3 is TGTGCCTCCGGGAAAGGACAGCTGAATTCACCCCTCCACTTT.

The chain has TRBV27 and TRBJ1-2; no reliable D call. The CDR3 has 17 residues. Per the germline V gene, CDR1 is MNHEY and CDR2 is SMNVEV (reference sequence). V gave up 7 bases and J gave up 1 base, with 22 bases separating them. Here the CDR3 DNA reads TGTGCCAGCACAATACTAGTCCTGGACCCCCTTAACTATGGCTACACCTTC. Translation: CASTILVLDPLNYGYTF.

The chain carries TRBV6-2 or TRBV6-3 and TRBJ2-7; TRBD1 agrees at 8 bases. The CDR3 loop spans 16 amino acids. The V and J ends lost 4 bases and 0 bases, in that order; junction bases with no gene match: 8. CDR1 and CDR2 from the germline V gene are MNHEY and SVGEGT. The CDR3 DNA is TGTGCCAGCAGTTCCCTCGGGACAGGAGGCTCCTACGAGCAGTACTTC. This encodes CASSSLGTGGSYEQYF.

This chain connects TRBV4-1 to TRBJ2-7, with D possibly TRBD2 on 6 matching bases. The length of the CDR3 is 14 residues. From germline, CDR1 is MGHRA and CDR2 YSYEKL. Trimming shortened V by 0 bases and J by 5 bases, and 11 bases separated the two germline ends. This CDR3 is CASSQDAGWDEQYF. In DNA, the CDR3 is TGCGCCAGCAGCCAAGACGCGGGGTGGGACGAGCAGTACTTC.

The chain recombines TRBV6-6 with TRBJ2-7; D might be TRBD1 (6 bases). The V and J ends lost 5 bases and 11 bases respectively, with 31 bases between them. CDR1 MNHNY and CDR2 SVGAGI come from the germline V gene (reference sequence). This CDR3 region has 17 residues. The CDR3, as DNA: TGTGCCAGCAGTCCTCAGTCATCAGGACAGCCCCAGTCCAAGGAGTACTTC. Translating gives CASSPQSSGQPQSKEYF.

V usage is TRBV12-3 or TRBV12-4 and J usage is TRBJ1-5; no clear D gene. Trimming removed 4 bases from V and 5 bases from J, with 9 bases in between. This CDR3 region has 13 residues. The chain's CDR3 is CASSSSRDQPQHF. CDR3 nucleotide sequence: TGTGCCAGCAGTTCCTCACGGGATCAGCCCCAGCATTTT.

This chain uses TRBV7-2 with TRBJ1-3; 9 bases align to TRBD1. The CDR3 consists of 14 residues. The V gene's germline CDR1 is SGHTA and CDR2 FQGNSA. Trimming removed 4 bases from V and 16 bases from J; junction bases left unmatched: 14. The CDR3: CASSSPQTTGGTYF. CDR3 coding DNA: TGTGCCAGCAGCTCACCTCAGACGACAGGGGGAACGTATTTT.

The J gene is TRBJ2-3, the V gene TRBV5-4, with a tentative D call TRBD1 (8 bases). CDR1 and CDR2 from the germline V gene are SGHNT and YYREEE (reference sequence). The CDR3 runs 15 residues. V was clipped by 4 bases and J by 4 bases, with 16 bases between them. The CDR3 here is CASSIRQGRADTQYF. CDR3 coding DNA: TGTGCCAGCAGCATTAGACAGGGGAGGGCAGATACGCAGTATTTT.

This clone has just one count. The V and J genes are TRBV7-2 and TRBJ2-3; 11 bases map to TRBD2. Losses at the gene ends were 5 bases for V and 4 bases for J; bases not matched to a gene: 5. CDR1 and CDR2 (germline): SGHTA, FQGNSA. CDR3 length: 15 residues. The CDR3 DNA reads as TGTGCCAGCAGCCAAAATAGCGGGGGGGCAGATACGCAGTATTTT. It specifies CASSQNSGGADTQYF.

The V gene is TRBV27, the J gene TRBJ2-3, with 10 bases identical to TRBD2. CDR3 length: 17 amino acids. J was trimmed by 5 bases and V by 5 bases; bases with no gene match: 13. Per the germline V gene, CDR1 is MNHEY and CDR2 is SMNVEV (reference sequence). The CDR3 loop is CASSDLYRLAGRDTQYF. Written as DNA, the CDR3 is TGTGCCAGCAGTGACCTTTATCGACTAGCGGGCAGAGATACGCAGTATTTT.

The chain has TRBV12-3 or TRBV12-4 and TRBJ1-1, with D uncertain. With 6 bases removed from V and 0 bases from J, the gap between germline ends came to 8 bases. This CDR3 spans 13 amino acids. This chain's CDR3 is CASSPSVNTEAFF. CDR3 nucleotide sequence: TGTGCCAGCAGCCCGTCGGTGAACACTGAAGCTTTCTTT.

The chain links TRBV19 to TRBJ2-3; 15 bases are shared with TRBD2. The CDR3 has 17 residues. V was clipped by 3 bases and J by 2 bases; unmatched bases: 3. Germline V CDR1 and CDR2: LNHDA, SQIVND (reference sequence). The DNA of the CDR3 is TGTGCCAGTAGTATGGGACTAGCGGGGGGCTCCACAGATACGCAGTATTTT. This sequence encodes CASSMGLAGGSTDTQYF.

The chain combines TRBV4-1 with TRBJ2-7, with 8 bases identical to TRBD1. Germline V gene lookup returns CDR1 MGHRA and CDR2 YSYEKL. This CDR3 is 18 amino acids long. V lost 3 bases and J lost 2; bases outside the gene matches: 15. The CDR3 loop reads CASSHITLTGVGAYEQYF. CDR3 DNA sequence: TGCGCCAGCAGCCACATAACCTTGACAGGGGTGGGGGCCTACGAGCAGTACTTC.

The chain employs TRBV6-5 and TRBJ2-7; 7 bases are a match to TRBD1. Losses at the gene ends were 0 bases for V and 2 bases for J; bases not matched to a gene: 7. The CDR3 spans 16 residues. CDR1 is MNHEY and CDR2 is SVGAGI in the germline V gene. The CDR3, as DNA: TGTGCCAGCAGTTACTCGCGACAGGGCGGTACCTACGAGCAGTACTTC. Translated, it gives CASSYSRQGGTYEQYF.

The chain couples TRBV5-1 to TRBJ1-1, with D unresolved. The V gene lost 4 bases and the J gene lost 1 base, with 8 bases spanning the gap. The germline gives CDR1 SGHRS, CDR2 YFSETQ. This CDR3 is 13 amino acids long. This chain's CDR3 is CASSAAENTEAFF. DNA of the CDR3: TGCGCCAGCAGCGCTGCAGAGAACACTGAAGCTTTCTTT.

The chain recombines TRBV6-6 with TRBJ2-3; 9 bases match TRBD1. The CDR3 has 15 amino acids. Germline CDR1 is MNHNY and CDR2 is SVGAGI (reference sequence). V dropped 7 bases and J dropped 2; count of bases not matched to a gene: 7. The CDR3 nucleotides are TGTGCCAGCACCCGCGGGACAGGGATCACAGATACGCAGTATTTT. Protein product: CASTRGTGITDTQYF.

The chain uses TRBV11-2 and TRBJ2-7, with TRBD1 matching 7 bases. Trimming took 3 bases from V and 7 from J; bases not matched to a gene: 6. Germline CDR1 SGHAT, CDR2 FQNNGV. The CDR3 length is 13 residues. The CDR3 protein is CASSFTSQGEQYF. The CDR3 DNA reads TGTGCCAGCAGCTTTACTTCACAGGGGGAGCAGTACTTC.

V is TRBV30 and J is TRBJ2-3; D possibly corresponds to TRBD2 (7 bases). The CDR3 length is 15 residues. The ends were cut back, 5 bases at V and 3 bases at J, with 18 bases in the middle. Germline lookup yields CDR1 GTSNPN and CDR2 SVGIG (reference sequence). CDR3 residues: CAWAAIGGATDTQYF. CDR3 coding DNA: TGTGCCTGGGCGGCTATTGGGGGGGCGACAGATACGCAGTATTTT.